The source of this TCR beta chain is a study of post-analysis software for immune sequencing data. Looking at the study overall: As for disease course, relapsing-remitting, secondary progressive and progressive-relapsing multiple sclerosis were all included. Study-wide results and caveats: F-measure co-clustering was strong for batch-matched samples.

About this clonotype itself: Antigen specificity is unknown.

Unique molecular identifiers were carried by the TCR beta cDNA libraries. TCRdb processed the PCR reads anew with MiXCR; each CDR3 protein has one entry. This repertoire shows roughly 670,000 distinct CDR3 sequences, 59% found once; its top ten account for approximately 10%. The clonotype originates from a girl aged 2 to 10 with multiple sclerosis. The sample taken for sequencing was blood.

The CDR3 region has the DNA TGCAGTGCCTTCCTGGGGGCAGCAGATACGCAGTATTTT. It encodes CSAFLGAADTQYF. The genes are TRBV20-1 and TRBJ2-3; D is perhaps TRBD1 (6 bases). This CDR3 spans 13 amino acids. The V gene lost 6 bases and the J gene lost 4 bases, with 14 bases spanning the gap. CDR1 DFQATT and CDR2 SNEGSKA come from the germline V gene (reference sequence).